The T cell receptor (beta chain) under discussion was sequenced for a study of shared clonotypes between healthy human individuals. In germline, CDR1 is SQVTM, CDR2 ANQGSEA. The CDR3 spans 12 residues. Trimming removed 5 bases from V and 0 bases from J, with 7 bases in between. Original analysis: ImmunoSEQ yielded junction-only sequences lacking quality scores, so filtering differed. This table comes from immunoSEQ multiplex PCR, and its TCRdb copy is limited to in-frame clones, with some not included. The DNA was the basis for D and trimming; V, J and clone size are from that table. The sample shows around 510,000 clones, about 96% of them seen only once.

This TCR came from a woman in her twenties or thirties in good health. Sequenced sample: naive CD4+ T cells sorted from blood. As to subset: CD45RA+ positively selected. The J gene is TRBJ1-1, the V gene TRBV29-1; no firm D call. The CDR3 region is CSVSPMNTEAFF. CDR3 coding DNA: TGCAGCGTTTCGCCGATGAACACTGAAGCTTTCTTT. The whole variable domain, remainder taken from reference TRBV29-1 and TRBJ1-1, is SAVISQKPSRDICQRGTSLTIQCQVDSQVTMMFWYRQQPGQSLTLIATANQGSEATYESGFVIDKFPISRPNLTFSTLTVSNMSPEDSSIYLCSVSPMNTEAFFGQGTRLTVV.